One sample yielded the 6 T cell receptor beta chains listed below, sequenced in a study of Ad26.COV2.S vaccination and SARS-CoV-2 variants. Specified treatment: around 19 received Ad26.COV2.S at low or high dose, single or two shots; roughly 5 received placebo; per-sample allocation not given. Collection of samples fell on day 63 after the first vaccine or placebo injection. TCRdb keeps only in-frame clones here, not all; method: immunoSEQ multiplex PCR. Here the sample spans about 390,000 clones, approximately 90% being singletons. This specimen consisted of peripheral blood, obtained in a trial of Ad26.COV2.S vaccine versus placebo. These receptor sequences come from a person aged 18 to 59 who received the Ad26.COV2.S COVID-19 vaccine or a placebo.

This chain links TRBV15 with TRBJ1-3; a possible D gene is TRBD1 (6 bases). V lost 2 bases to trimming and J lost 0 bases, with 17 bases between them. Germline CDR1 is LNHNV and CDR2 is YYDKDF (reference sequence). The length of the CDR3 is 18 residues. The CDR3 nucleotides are TGTGCCACCAGCAGACGCTCACCACAGGGAAGCTCTGGAAACACCATATATTTT. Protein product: CATSRRSPQGSSGNTIYF.

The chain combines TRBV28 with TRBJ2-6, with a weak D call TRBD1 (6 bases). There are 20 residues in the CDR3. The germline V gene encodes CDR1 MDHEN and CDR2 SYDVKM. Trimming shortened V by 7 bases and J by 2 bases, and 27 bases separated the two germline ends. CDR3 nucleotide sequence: TGTGCCAGCAAGTTTCACGAGGCAGGGGTTGGGTGGACTGGGGCCAACGTCCTGACTTTC. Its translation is CASKFHEAGVGWTGANVLTF. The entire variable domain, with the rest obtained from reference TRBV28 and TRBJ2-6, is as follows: DVKVTQSSRYLVKRTGEKVFLECVQDMDHENMFWYRQDPGLGLRLIYFSYDVKMKEKGDIPEGYSVSREKKERFSLILESASTNQTSMYLCASKFHEAGVGWTGANVLTFGAGSRLTVL.

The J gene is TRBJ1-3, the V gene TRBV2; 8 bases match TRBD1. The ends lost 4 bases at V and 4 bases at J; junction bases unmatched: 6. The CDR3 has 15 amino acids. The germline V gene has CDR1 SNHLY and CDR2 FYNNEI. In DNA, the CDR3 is TGTGCCAGCAGTGGTATCAGGGGGCTGGGAAACACCATATATTTT. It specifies CASSGIRGLGNTIYF.

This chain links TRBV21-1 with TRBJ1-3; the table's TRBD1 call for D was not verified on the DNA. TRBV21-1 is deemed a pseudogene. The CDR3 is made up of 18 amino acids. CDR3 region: CASSRMIRDRSPGNTIYF. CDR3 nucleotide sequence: TGTGCCAGCAGCAGAATGATCCGGGACAGGAGCCCTGGAAACACCATATATTTT.

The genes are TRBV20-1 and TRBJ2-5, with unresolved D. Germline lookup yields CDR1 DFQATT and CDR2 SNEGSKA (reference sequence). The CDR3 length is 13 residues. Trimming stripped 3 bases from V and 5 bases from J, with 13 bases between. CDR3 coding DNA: TGCAGTGCTAGTGTCTCCCGGTATGAGACCCAGTACTTC. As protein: CSASVSRYETQYF.

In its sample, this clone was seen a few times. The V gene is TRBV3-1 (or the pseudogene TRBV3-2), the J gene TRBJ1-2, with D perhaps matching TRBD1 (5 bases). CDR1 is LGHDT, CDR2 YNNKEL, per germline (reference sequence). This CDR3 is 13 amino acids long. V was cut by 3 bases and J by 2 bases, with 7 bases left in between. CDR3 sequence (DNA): TGTGCCAGCAGCCAGGGGCACAACTATGGCTACACCTTC. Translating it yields CASSQGHNYGYTF.